This T cell receptor beta chain originates from a study of T cells in Graves' hyperthyroidism and ophthalmopathy. Trimming cost V 5 bases and J 7 bases, with 20 bases left between them. CDR1 is SEHNR, CDR2 FQNEAQ, per germline (reference sequence). CDR3 size: 15 residues. Regions amplified from RNA transcripts were the TCR beta CDR3 regions. During a first-round RT-PCR of the TCR CDR3, the HTBI primer set was used. TCRdb reprocessed the multiplex PCR reads via MiXCR and lists one record per CDR3 protein. The profile shows about 540,000 distinct CDR3 sequences, approximately 44% of them singletons. The sequencing sample was made of peripheral blood or thyroid tissue (not recorded which). The sequence came from a woman under 30 with Graves' hyperthyroidism. The chain combines TRBV7-9 with TRBJ1-2; no reliable D call. Written as DNA, the CDR3 is TGTGCCAGCAGCGTTGAATTGGCAGATTCGGGTGGCTACACCTTC. Translation gives CASSVELADSGGYTF. The full variable domain, its missing parts supplied by reference TRBV7-9 and TRBJ1-2, is DTGVSQNPRHKITKRGQNVTFRCDPISEHNRLYWYRQTLGQGPEFLTYFQNEAQLEKSRLLSDRFSAERPKGSFSTLEIQRTEQGDSAMYLCASSVELADSGGYTFGSGTRLTVV.